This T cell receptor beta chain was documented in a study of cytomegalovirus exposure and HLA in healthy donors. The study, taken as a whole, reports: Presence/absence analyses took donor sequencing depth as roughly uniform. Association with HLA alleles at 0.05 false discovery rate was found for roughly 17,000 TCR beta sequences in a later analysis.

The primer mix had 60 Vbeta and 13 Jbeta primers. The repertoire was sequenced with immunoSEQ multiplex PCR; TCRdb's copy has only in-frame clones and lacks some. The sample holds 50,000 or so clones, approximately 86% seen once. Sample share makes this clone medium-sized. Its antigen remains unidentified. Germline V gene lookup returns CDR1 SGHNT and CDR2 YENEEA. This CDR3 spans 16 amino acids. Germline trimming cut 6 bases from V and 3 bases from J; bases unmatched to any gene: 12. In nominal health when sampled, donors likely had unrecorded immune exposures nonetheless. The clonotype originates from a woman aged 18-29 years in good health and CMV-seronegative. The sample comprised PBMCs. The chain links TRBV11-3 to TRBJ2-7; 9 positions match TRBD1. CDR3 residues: CASSLNGDRAVYEQYF. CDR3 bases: TGTGCCAGCAGTCTTAACGGGGACAGGGCGGTCTACGAGCAGTACTTC.